Listed here are 15 T cell receptor beta chains from one sample, sequenced in a study of the immune and genomic landscape of osteosarcoma. Osteosarcoma specimens were post-treatment primary, local recurrence and metastasis tumors from poor-prognosis patients. Clones were read by immunoSEQ multiplex PCR, and TCRdb kept only the in-frame ones, dropping some. The sample shows roughly 2,300 clones, approximately 79% of them seen only once. Material for sequencing was osteosarcoma tumor tissue from the lung. The origin of the receptors is a human donor with osteosarcoma.

There are a few counts of this clone. The J gene is TRBJ1-6, the V gene TRBV19, with a weak D call TRBD1 (6 bases). Germline V gives CDR1 LNHDA, CDR2 SQIVND (reference sequence). The CDR3 contains 15 residues. V was shortened by 7 bases and J by 5 bases, with 15 bases between the two germline ends. The DNA for the CDR3 is TGTGCCAGTACCCAAAACAGGGTTGATAATTCACCCCTCCACTTT. This codes for CASTQNRVDNSPLHF.

The CDR3 DNA reads as TGTGCCATCAGGGACCTACCTGGAGGGTCCGGGGAGCTGTTTTTT. It is translated as CAIRDLPGGSGELFF. The rearrangement joins TRBV10-3 to TRBJ2-2, with a possible D match to TRBD2 (6 bases). Trimming took 6 bases from V and 6 from J, leaving 17 bases between them. CDR1 is ENHRY and CDR2 is SYGVKD in the germline V gene. The CDR3 has 15 residues.

The chain joins TRBV2 to TRBJ2-3; 7 nucleotides agree with TRBD1. After removal of 6 bases from V and 0 bases from J, the junction contained 12 bases not matched to a gene. Germline V gene sequence: CDR1 SNHLY, CDR2 FYNNEI. The CDR3 has 17 amino acids. The CDR3 loop is CASRPPGQRTSTDTQYF. Here the CDR3 DNA reads TGTGCCAGCAGACCTCCGGGACAGCGCACTAGCACAGATACGCAGTATTTT.

The chain employs TRBV29-1 and TRBJ2-4, with TRBD1 identical over 9 bases. CDR3 length: 17 residues. J lost 1 base, V lost 4 bases, and 11 bases had no gene match. Germline V lookup: CDR1 SQVTM, CDR2 ANQGSEA. The CDR3 reads CSVGSLGDRDAKNIQYF. The CDR3, as DNA: TGCAGCGTTGGTTCCCTCGGGGACAGGGACGCCAAAAACATTCAGTACTTC.

The gene calls are TRBV7-3 and TRBJ2-7; TRBD1 is a possible D gene (6 bases). The CDR3 sequence is 14 residues long. Germline V gene lookup returns CDR1 SGHTA and CDR2 FQGTGA. V lost 3 bases to trimming and J lost 0 bases, with 9 bases between them. CDR3 region: CASSFQGSSYEQYF. CDR3 nucleotides: TGTGCCAGCAGCTTTCAGGGGTCCTCCTACGAGCAGTACTTC.

The rearrangement joins TRBV29-1 to TRBJ2-3; 11 bases match TRBD2. V lost 6 bases to trimming and J lost 4 bases; unmatched junction nucleotides: 6. Germline CDR1 is SQVTM and CDR2 is ANQGSEA. The CDR3 has 14 residues. The CDR3 DNA reads TGCAGCGTAAGCACTAGCGGGGGTCCAGATACGCAGTATTTT. Translated: CSVSTSGGPDTQYF.

This clone was counted a few times. The chain uses TRBV27 and TRBJ2-7; 9 bases agree with TRBD1. The germline CDR1 and CDR2 sequences are MNHEY and SMNVEV (reference sequence). J lost 4 bases, V lost 4 bases, and 5 bases had no gene match. The CDR3 sequence is 14 residues long. The chain's CDR3 is CASSYGTGSYEQYF. In DNA form, the CDR3 reads TGTGCCAGCAGTTACGGGACAGGGTCATACGAGCAGTACTTC.

The chain employs TRBV5-6 and TRBJ2-7; TRBD2 aligns across 8 bases. Trimming removed 5 bases from V and 0 bases from J; junction bases left unmatched: 1. The germline V gene encodes CDR1 SGHDT and CDR2 YYEEEE. The length of the CDR3 is 13 residues. In DNA form, the CDR3 reads TGTGCCAGCAGTCGGGGGGGCTCCTACGAGCAGTACTTC. It is translated as CASSRGGSYEQYF.

This clone was detected only a few times. The gene calls are TRBV6-6 and TRBJ1-2; perhaps TRBD1 as D (5 bases). There are 15 residues in the CDR3. V was clipped by 2 bases and J by 5 bases, with 15 bases between them. The germline V gene encodes CDR1 MNHNY and CDR2 SVGAGI (reference sequence). This CDR3 reads CASSYLGGDEYGYTF. CDR3 bases: TGTGCCAGCAGTTACCTCGGGGGTGACGAGTATGGCTACACCTTC.

The V gene is TRBV5-1, the J gene TRBJ2-4; 8 bases fit TRBD2. CDR3 length: 14 amino acids. Germline V CDR1 and CDR2: SGHRS, YFSETQ. Trimming removed 4 bases from V and 6 bases from J; junction bases left unmatched: 6. In DNA form, the CDR3 reads TGCGCCAGCAGCGATAGCGGGGCCTCAAACATTCAGTACTTC. This gives the protein CASSDSGASNIQYF. Variable domain in full (rest from reference TRBV5-1 and TRBJ2-4): KAGVTQTPRYLIKTRGQQVTLSCSPISGHRSVSWYQQTPGQGLQFLFEYFSETQRNKGNFPGRFSGRQFSNSRSEMNVSTLELGDSALYLCASSDSGASNIQYFGAGTRLSVL.

The J gene is TRBJ2-1, the V gene TRBV5-1; possibly TRBD1 for D (6 bases). Trimming shortened V by 1 base and J by 7 bases, and 15 bases separated the two germline ends. The CDR3 runs 15 residues. Germline CDR1 is SGHRS and CDR2 is YFSETQ. DNA for the CDR3: TGCGCCAGCAGCTTGCTGGGCCAGGGGTTTAATGAGCAGTTCTTC. This gives the protein CASSLLGQGFNEQFF.

This rearrangement joins TRBV7-7 to TRBJ2-2, with 10 bases identical to TRBD2. CDR1 is SSHAT and CDR2 is FNYEAQ in the germline V gene (reference sequence). CDR3 length equals 17 residues. With V trimmed by 5 bases and J by 4 bases, 10 bases remained unmatched. The chain's CDR3 is CASSPGTSGDSTGELFF. DNA of the CDR3: TGTGCCAGCAGCCCGGGAACTAGCGGGGACAGCACCGGGGAGCTGTTTTTT.

The chain couples TRBV4-3 to TRBJ1-2; unclear D gene. Germline lookup yields CDR1 LGHNA and CDR2 YSLEER. The V gene lost 1 base and the J gene lost 4 bases, with 10 bases spanning the gap. The CDR3 length is 14 residues. The CDR3 DNA sequence: TGCGCCAGCAGCCAAGGGAGGGTTTCCTATGGCTACACCTTC. Amino acids: CASSQGRVSYGYTF.

The J gene is TRBJ1-3, the V gene TRBV11-2; no definite D call. CDR3 length: 14 residues. Germline loops: CDR1 SGHAT, CDR2 FQNNGV. Trimming pared 5 bases from V and 8 bases from J, leaving 16 bases between. The CDR3 DNA sequence: TGTGCCAGCAGCCGACGAACTGCAGGAGACACCATATATTTT. Translated: CASSRRTAGDTIYF.

The V and J genes are TRBV6-1 and TRBJ1-4; 9 bases match TRBD1. The germline CDR1 and CDR2 sequences are MNHNS and SASEGT. The length of the CDR3 is 19 residues. V was pared by 4 bases and J by 0 bases, with 12 bases of the junction left unmatched. In DNA form, the CDR3 reads TGTGCCAGCAGTGCGAGGCTCCGGGACAGGGAAACAACTAATGAAAAACTGTTTTTT. Translated: CASSARLRDRETTNEKLFF.